This TCR beta chain emerged from a study of esophageal squamous cell carcinoma under preoperative chemotherapy. Study outcomes and limitations: Clonal contraction, more than amplification, hit abundant clones after paclitaxel-nedaplatin.

The time point: after preoperative PTX-NDP chemotherapy. Paclitaxel-nedaplatin chemotherapy was given to patients ahead of their surgery. TCRdb analysed the PCR reads with MiXCR anew, one entry per CDR3 protein. The data show around 9,700 distinct CDR3 sequences, approximately 62% seen once. In regard to this clonotype: Its antigen is not known.

There are 13 residues in the CDR3. V shed 9 bases and J shed 5 bases, with 15 bases lying between them. Looked up from germline, CDR1 is MNHNS and CDR2 is SASEGT. This material was obtained from a patient given preoperative chemotherapy. The chain links TRBV6-1 to TRBJ2-3, with a tentative D call TRBD1 (6 bases). The sequence was collected from a human donor with esophageal squamous cell carcinoma. The donor label of this sample is uncertain. CDR3 sequence reads: CARGVWDKDTQYF. In DNA form, the CDR3 reads TGTGCCAGGGGGGTGTGGGACAAAGATACGCAGTATTTT.